Below are 21 T cell receptor beta chains sequenced from a single sample in a study of shared clonotypes between healthy human individuals. Sequenced by immunoSEQ multiplex PCR; TCRdb stores in-frame clones only, minus some. The table records over a million clones, about 96% of them present only once. The sample consisted of naive CD4+ T cells sorted from blood. The subset denotes: CD45RA+ positively selected. The origin of the receptors is a young man in good health.

The CDR3: CASSFGGVGTDTQYF. The CDR3 region has the DNA TGTGCCAGCAGCTTTGGGGGGGTTGGCACAGATACGCAGTATTTT. The J gene is TRBJ2-3, the V gene TRBV5-4; 7 bases match TRBD2. Losses at the gene ends were 2 bases for V and 1 base for J; bases not matched to a gene: 4. This CDR3 spans 15 amino acids. Germline V gene sequence: CDR1 SGHNT, CDR2 YYREEE (reference sequence).

The chain has TRBV5-1 and TRBJ1-1; D is uncertain. V was clipped by 0 bases and J by 2 bases, with 14 bases between them. Germline V lookup: CDR1 SGHRS, CDR2 YFSETQ. The CDR3 is 16 amino acids. CDR3: CASSLVGGIGNTEAFF. As DNA, the CDR3 is TGCGCCAGCAGCTTGGTCGGAGGGATTGGTAACACTGAAGCTTTCTTT.

The chain is built from TRBV18 and TRBJ2-5, with 11 bases fitting TRBD1. In germline, CDR1 is KGHSH, CDR2 LQKENI. J was trimmed by 3 bases and V by 6 bases; bases with no gene match: 3. The CDR3 runs to 14 residues. CDR3 in DNA: TGTGCCAGCTCGCGGACAGGGGGCGAAGAGACCCAGTACTTC. This sequence encodes CASSRTGGEETQYF.

The chain recombines TRBV27 with TRBJ2-7; D might be TRBD2 (5 bases). Trimming cost V 10 bases and J 0 bases, with 13 bases left between them. From germline, CDR1 is MNHEY and CDR2 SMNVEV (reference sequence). The CDR3 runs to 13 residues. The CDR3 DNA reads TGTGCCACCTCGCAAGCGGTCTCCTACGAGCAGTACTTC. This translates into CATSQAVSYEQYF.

This clone was seen just once. The same CDR3 is also encoded by other DNA sequences in this sample. This chain joins TRBV11-2 and TRBJ2-5; D might be TRBD1 or TRBD2, each matching 5 bases. CDR3 length: 14 residues. Germline V gene lookup returns CDR1 SGHAT and CDR2 FQNNGV. The V end was cut by 5 bases, the J end by 1 base, with 11 bases between. The CDR3 sequence is CASSLGTFQETQYF. Here the CDR3 DNA reads TGTGCCAGCAGCCTAGGGACGTTCCAAGAGACCCAGTACTTC. The variable domain in full, completed from reference TRBV11-2 and TRBJ2-5, reads EAGVAQSPRYKIIEKRQSVAFWCNPISGHATLYWYQQILGQGPKLLIQFQNNGVVDDSQLPKDRFSAERLKGVDSTLKIQPAKLEDSAVYLCASSLGTFQETQYFGPGTRLLVL.

A note on this clone: Other DNA variants within this sample encode the same CDR3. The chain joins TRBV28 to TRBJ1-2, with D possibly TRBD1 on 5 matching bases. Trimming pared 5 bases from V and 7 bases from J, leaving 11 bases between. The CDR3 is 12 amino acids. In germline, CDR1 is MDHEN, CDR2 SYDVKM. The CDR3 protein is CASSRQGGGYTF. Here the CDR3 DNA reads TGTGCCAGCAGTCGGCAGGGTGGTGGCTACACCTTC.

The rearrangement links TRBV18 to TRBJ1-1; tentatively, D is TRBD1 (5 bases). V was trimmed by 2 bases and J by 1 base, leaving 14 bases between them. The CDR3 loop spans 16 amino acids. Germline loops: CDR1 KGHSH, CDR2 LQKENI. The CDR3 bases are TGTGCCAGCTCACCAAGGGGAAGGGTAAAGAACACTGAAGCTTTCTTT. Its protein product is CASSPRGRVKNTEAFF.

This chain uses TRBV4-3 with TRBJ2-7; 8 bases align to TRBD1. Germline V gene sequence: CDR1 LGHNA, CDR2 YSLEER. The CDR3 covers 14 residues. J gave up 3 bases and V 4 bases, and 5 bases lay outside the gene matches. CDR3 in amino acids: CASSLGTGFYEQYF. CDR3 nucleotide sequence: TGCGCCAGCAGCCTTGGGACAGGATTCTACGAGCAGTACTTC.

This clone came up once. The J gene is TRBJ2-7, the V gene TRBV7-2; D ambiguous. Trimming took off 0 bases at V and 3 bases at J, with 12 bases between the two ends. In germline, CDR1 is SGHTA, CDR2 FQGNSA. CDR3 size: 15 residues. This CDR3 reads CASSLAVSLLYEQYF. CDR3 bases: TGTGCCAGCAGCTTAGCTGTGAGTCTTCTCTACGAGCAGTACTTC.

J is TRBJ2-1 and V is TRBV15; the D gene could be TRBD1 or TRBD2 (5 bases each). The V gene's germline CDR1 is LNHNV and CDR2 YYDKDF (reference sequence). V was clipped by 1 base and J by 8 bases, with 21 bases between them. The CDR3 spans 17 residues. In DNA, the CDR3 is TGTGCCACCAGCAGAGTCCAGACAGCTCCGGGGTTCGATGAGCAGTTCTTC. It specifies CATSRVQTAPGFDEQFF.

The rearrangement joins TRBV6-5 to TRBJ1-4; D is unclear. The CDR3 covers 14 residues. Between the trimmed V and J ends, which lost 6 bases and 8 bases, there was a span of 16 bases. CDR1 and CDR2 from the germline V gene are MNHEY and SVGAGI. CDR3 nucleotide sequence: TGTGCCAGCAGCTCGGACCTCCTGGTAGAAAAACTGTTTTTT. Its protein product is CASSSDLLVEKLFF.

V gene TRBV16 combines with J gene TRBJ1-4; D is uncertain. Germline lookup yields CDR1 KGHSY and CDR2 FQNENV. V lost 1 base, J lost 8 bases, and 5 bases lay in between. This CDR3 has 12 amino acids. The CDR3 is CASSQYHEKLFF. CDR3 in DNA: TGTGCCAGCAGCCAATATCACGAAAAACTGTTTTTT.

On this clone: Other DNA sequences in this specimen translate into the identical CDR3. As DNA, the CDR3 is TGTGCCAGCAGCTTGCAGGGGAACGAGCAGTACTTC. This encodes CASSLQGNEQYF. This chain uses TRBV11-2 with TRBJ2-7; tentatively, D is TRBD1 (6 bases). The CDR3 is 12 amino acids. The ends were cut back, 3 bases at V and 5 bases at J, with 8 bases in the middle. CDR1 is SGHAT, CDR2 FQNNGV, per germline.

V and J are TRBV7-2 and TRBJ2-7; D unresolved. Germline V gene lookup returns CDR1 SGHTA and CDR2 FQGNSA. This CDR3 comprises 15 residues. The V end was cut by 5 bases, the J end by 4 bases, with 18 bases between. CDR3 loop: CASSQVRALNYEQYF. In DNA form, the CDR3 reads TGTGCCAGCAGCCAGGTTAGGGCGTTGAATTACGAGCAGTACTTC.

J is TRBJ2-2 and V is TRBV9; D not certain. CDR1 SGDLS and CDR2 YYNGEE come from the germline V gene. Trimming took off 4 bases at V and 1 base at J, with 8 bases between the two ends. CDR3 length: 14 residues. As DNA, the CDR3 is TGTGCCAGCAGCTCGTCAGGGAACACCGGGGAGCTGTTTTTT. As protein: CASSSSGNTGELFF.

The chain recombines TRBV5-1 with TRBJ2-4; TRBD1 might be the D (5 bases). This CDR3 has 13 residues. Germline V CDR1 and CDR2: SGHRS, YFSETQ. V lost 4 bases and J lost 6, with 11 bases in between. The CDR3 spells CASSLWQGNIQYF. The CDR3 nucleotides read TGCGCCAGCAGCCTGTGGCAGGGAAACATTCAGTACTTC.

V is TRBV25-1 and J is TRBJ1-5, with a weak D call TRBD1 (5 bases). Germline V gene data show CDR1 as MGHDK and CDR2 as SYGVNS. The ends were cut back, 4 bases at V and 1 base at J, with 11 bases in the middle. The CDR3 loop spans 15 amino acids. The CDR3 here is CASSGHRDSNQPQHF. The CDR3 nucleotides read TGTGCCAGCAGTGGTCACCGGGACAGCAATCAGCCCCAGCATTTT.

The chain uses TRBV5-6 and TRBJ2-1, with 7 bases aligning to TRBD1. Germline CDR1 is SGHDT and CDR2 is YYEEEE. The length of the CDR3 is 14 residues. V gave up 4 bases and J gave up 3 bases; unmatched junction bases: 4. CDR3 sequence reads: CASSLDRFYNEQFF. CDR3 nucleotide sequence: TGTGCCAGCAGCCTGGACAGGTTCTACAATGAGCAGTTCTTC.

The J gene is TRBJ2-2, the V gene TRBV18; D is uncertain. Germline lookup yields CDR1 KGHSH and CDR2 LQKENI. Trimming shortened V by 6 bases and J by 3 bases, and 11 bases separated the two germline ends. CDR3 length equals 14 residues. In DNA form, the CDR3 reads TGTGCCAGCTCCTACGGGCAGGACACCGGGGAGCTGTTTTTT. Residues: CASSYGQDTGELFF.

Written as DNA, the CDR3 is TGTGCCAGCAGTAGGGAAGCCTACACTGAAGCTTTCTTT. Translating gives CASSREAYTEAFF. This chain uses TRBV6-6 with TRBJ1-1; unclear D gene. Germline CDR1 is MNHNY and CDR2 is SVGAGI (reference sequence). Trimming removed 5 bases from V and 3 bases from J, with 10 bases in between. The CDR3 totals 13 residues.

The V call is TRBV29-1, the J call TRBJ2-1; D is perhaps TRBD2 (6 bases). There are 16 residues in the CDR3. Germline V gene sequence: CDR1 SQVTM, CDR2 ANQGSEA. Between the trimmed V and J ends, which lost 3 bases and 0 bases, there was a span of 15 bases. The CDR3 nucleotides are TGCAGCGTTGATCCGGGGGTTCCAACCTCCTACAATGAGCAGTTCTTC. This codes for CSVDPGVPTSYNEQFF.